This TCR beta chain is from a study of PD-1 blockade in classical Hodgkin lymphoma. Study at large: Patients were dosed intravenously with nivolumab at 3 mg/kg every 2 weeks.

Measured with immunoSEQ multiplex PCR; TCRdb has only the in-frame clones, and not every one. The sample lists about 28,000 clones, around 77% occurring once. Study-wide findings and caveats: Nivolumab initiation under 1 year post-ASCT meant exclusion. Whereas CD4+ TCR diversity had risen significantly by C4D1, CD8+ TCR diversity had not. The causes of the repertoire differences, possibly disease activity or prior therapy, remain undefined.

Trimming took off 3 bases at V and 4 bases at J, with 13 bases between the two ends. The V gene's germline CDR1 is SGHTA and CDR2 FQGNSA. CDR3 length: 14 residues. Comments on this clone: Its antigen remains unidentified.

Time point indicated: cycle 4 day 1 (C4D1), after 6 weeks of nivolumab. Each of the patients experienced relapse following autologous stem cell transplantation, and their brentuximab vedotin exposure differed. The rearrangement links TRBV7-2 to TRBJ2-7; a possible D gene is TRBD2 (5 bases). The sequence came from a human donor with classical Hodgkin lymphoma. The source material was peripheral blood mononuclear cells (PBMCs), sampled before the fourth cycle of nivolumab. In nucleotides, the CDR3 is TGTGCCAGCAGCTTTGGTGGGAGCTTATACGAGCAGTACTTC. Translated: CASSFGGSLYEQYF.